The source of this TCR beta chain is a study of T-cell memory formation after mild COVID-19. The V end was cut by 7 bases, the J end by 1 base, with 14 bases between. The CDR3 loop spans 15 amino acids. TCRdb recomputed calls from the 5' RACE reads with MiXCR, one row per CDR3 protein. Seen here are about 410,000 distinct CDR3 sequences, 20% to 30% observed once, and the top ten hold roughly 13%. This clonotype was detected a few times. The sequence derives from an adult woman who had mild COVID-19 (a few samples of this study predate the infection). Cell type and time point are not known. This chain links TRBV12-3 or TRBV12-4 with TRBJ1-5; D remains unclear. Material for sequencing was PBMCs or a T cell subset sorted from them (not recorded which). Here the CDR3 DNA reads TGTGCCAGCACCCTGGAGGGTGGAAGCAATCAGCCCCAGCATTTT. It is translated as CASTLEGGSNQPQHF.